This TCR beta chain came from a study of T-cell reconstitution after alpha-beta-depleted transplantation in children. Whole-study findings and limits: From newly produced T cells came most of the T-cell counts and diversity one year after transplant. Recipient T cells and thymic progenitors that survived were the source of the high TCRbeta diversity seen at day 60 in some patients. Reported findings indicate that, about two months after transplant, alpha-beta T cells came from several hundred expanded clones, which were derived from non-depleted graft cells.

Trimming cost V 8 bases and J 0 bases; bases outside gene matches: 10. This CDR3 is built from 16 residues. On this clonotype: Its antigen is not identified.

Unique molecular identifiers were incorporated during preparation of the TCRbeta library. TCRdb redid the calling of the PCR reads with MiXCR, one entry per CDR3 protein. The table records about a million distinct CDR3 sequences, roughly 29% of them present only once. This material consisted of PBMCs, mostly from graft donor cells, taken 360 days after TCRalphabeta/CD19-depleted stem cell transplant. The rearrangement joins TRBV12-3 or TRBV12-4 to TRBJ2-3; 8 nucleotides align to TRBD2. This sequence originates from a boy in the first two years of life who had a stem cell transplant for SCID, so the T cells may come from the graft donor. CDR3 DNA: TGTGCCAGCGGTAGCGGGACATCCTCTAGCACAGATACGCAGTATTTT. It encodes CASGSGTSSSTDTQYF.